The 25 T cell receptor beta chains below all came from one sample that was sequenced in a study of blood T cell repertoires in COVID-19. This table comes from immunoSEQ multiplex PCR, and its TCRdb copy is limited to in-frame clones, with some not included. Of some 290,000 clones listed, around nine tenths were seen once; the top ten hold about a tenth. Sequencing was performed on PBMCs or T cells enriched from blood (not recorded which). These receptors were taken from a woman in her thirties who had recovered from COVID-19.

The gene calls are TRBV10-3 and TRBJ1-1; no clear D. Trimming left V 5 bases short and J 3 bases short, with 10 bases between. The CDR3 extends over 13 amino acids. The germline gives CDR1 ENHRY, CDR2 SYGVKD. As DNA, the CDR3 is TGTGCCATCAGTACTGGGCGGGACACTGAAGCTTTCTTT. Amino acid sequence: CAISTGRDTEAFF.

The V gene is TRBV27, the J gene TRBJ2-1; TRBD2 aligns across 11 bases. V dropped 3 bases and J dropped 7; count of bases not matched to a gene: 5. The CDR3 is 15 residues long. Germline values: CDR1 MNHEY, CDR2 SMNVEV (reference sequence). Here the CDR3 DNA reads TGTGCCAGCAGTTTGGGACTAGCGGTGGGGAATGAGCAGTTCTTC. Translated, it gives CASSLGLAVGNEQFF.

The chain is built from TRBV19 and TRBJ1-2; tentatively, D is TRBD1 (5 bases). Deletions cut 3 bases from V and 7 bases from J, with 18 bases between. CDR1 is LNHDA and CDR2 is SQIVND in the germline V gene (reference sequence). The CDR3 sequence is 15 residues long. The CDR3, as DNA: TGTGCCAGTAGTATTGCTGTGGGGGAGGGAGGTGGCTACACCTTC. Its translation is CASSIAVGEGGGYTF.

In DNA form, the CDR3 reads TGTGCCAGTAGTCCCCCGGAACAGGTCTATAATTCACCCCTCCACTTT. It is translated as CASSPPEQVYNSPLHF. The V gene is TRBV19, the J gene TRBJ1-6, with D tentatively TRBD1 (5 bases). Germline lookup yields CDR1 LNHDA and CDR2 SQIVND (reference sequence). The CDR3 has 16 residues. Trimming stripped 5 bases from V and 3 bases from J, with 14 bases between.

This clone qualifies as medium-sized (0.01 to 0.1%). The CDR3 sequence: CASSGDRDSTGELFF. In nucleotides, the CDR3 is TGTGCCAGCAGTGGGGACCGGGACAGCACCGGGGAGCTGTTTTTT. V gene TRBV6-4 combines with J gene TRBJ2-2, with TRBD1 identical over 7 bases. There are 15 residues in the CDR3. V lost 4 bases and J lost 4; bases outside the gene matches: 6. Germline-derived CDR1 and CDR2 are MRHNA and SNTAGT.

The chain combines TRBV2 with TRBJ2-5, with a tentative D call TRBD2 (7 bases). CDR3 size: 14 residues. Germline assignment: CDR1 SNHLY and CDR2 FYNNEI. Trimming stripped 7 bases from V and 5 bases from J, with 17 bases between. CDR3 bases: TGTGCCAGCAAACCTCGGGGGGCGAAGGAGACCCAGTACTTC. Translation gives CASKPRGAKETQYF.

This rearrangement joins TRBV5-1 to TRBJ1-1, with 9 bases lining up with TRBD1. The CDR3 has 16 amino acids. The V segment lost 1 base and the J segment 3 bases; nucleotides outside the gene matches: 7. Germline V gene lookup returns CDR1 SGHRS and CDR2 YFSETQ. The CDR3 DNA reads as TGCGCCAGCAGCTTGATAGGGGGACAGGGCGACACTGAAGCTTTCTTT. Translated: CASSLIGGQGDTEAFF. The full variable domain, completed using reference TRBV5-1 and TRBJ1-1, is KAGVTQTPRYLIKTRGQQVTLSCSPISGHRSVSWYQQTPGQGLQFLFEYFSETQRNKGNFPGRFSGRQFSNSRSEMNVSTLELGDSALYLCASSLIGGQGDTEAFFGQGTRLTVV.

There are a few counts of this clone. The CDR3, as DNA: TGTGCCAGCAGCCAAGAGACGGGACTAGCGGGAGGGCCTGTCACAGATACGCAGTATTTT. This codes for CASSQETGLAGGPVTDTQYF. The gene calls are TRBV4-2 and TRBJ2-3; 16 bases fit TRBD2. This CDR3 region has 20 residues. Per germline, CDR1 LGHNA and CDR2 YNFKEQ. Unmatched junction bases numbered 8, after V lost 0 bases and J lost 2 bases.

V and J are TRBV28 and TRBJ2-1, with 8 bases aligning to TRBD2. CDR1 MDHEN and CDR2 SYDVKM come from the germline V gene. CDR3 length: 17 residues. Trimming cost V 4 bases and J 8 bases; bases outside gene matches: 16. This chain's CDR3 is CASSSGAYSGNGDEQFF. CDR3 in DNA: TGTGCCAGCAGTTCCGGGGCCTATAGCGGGAACGGCGATGAGCAGTTCTTC.

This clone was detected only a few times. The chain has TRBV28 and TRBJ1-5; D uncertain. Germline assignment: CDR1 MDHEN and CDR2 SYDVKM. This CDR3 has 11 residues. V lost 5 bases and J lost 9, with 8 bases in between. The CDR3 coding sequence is TGTGCCAGCAGTCCTAGCGGGCCCCAGCATTTT. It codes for CASSPSGPQHF.

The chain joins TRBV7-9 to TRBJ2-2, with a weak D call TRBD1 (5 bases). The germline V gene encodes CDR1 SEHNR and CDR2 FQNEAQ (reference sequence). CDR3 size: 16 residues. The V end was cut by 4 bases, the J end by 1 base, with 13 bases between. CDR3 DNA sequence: TGTGCCAGCAGCTCGCGCCCCGGACAGAACACCGGGGAGCTGTTTTTT. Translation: CASSSRPGQNTGELFF.

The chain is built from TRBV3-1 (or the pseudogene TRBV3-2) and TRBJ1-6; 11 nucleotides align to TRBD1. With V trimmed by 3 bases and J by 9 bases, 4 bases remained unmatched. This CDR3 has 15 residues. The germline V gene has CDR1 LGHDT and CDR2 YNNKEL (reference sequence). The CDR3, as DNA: TGTGCCAGCAGCCAGGACAGGGGGCTTAGTTCACCCCTCCACTTT. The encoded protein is CASSQDRGLSSPLHF.

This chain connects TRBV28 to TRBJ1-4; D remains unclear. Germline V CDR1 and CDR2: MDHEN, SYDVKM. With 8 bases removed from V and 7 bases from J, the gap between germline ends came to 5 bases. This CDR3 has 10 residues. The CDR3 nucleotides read TGTGCCAGCTTCAGTGAAAAACTGTTTTTT. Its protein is CASFSEKLFF.

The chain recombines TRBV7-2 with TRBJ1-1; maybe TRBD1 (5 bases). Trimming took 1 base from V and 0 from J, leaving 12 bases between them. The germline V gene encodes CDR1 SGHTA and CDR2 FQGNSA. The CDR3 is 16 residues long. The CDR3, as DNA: TGTGCCAGCAGCTTAGGGGGGGGTATCATGAACACTGAAGCTTTCTTT. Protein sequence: CASSLGGGIMNTEAFF.

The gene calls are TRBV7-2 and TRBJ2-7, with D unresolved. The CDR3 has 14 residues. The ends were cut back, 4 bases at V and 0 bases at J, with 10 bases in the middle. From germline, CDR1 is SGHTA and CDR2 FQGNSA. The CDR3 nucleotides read TGTGCCAGCAGCTCCTCGAGTTACTCCTACGAGCAGTACTTC. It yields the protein CASSSSSYSYEQYF.

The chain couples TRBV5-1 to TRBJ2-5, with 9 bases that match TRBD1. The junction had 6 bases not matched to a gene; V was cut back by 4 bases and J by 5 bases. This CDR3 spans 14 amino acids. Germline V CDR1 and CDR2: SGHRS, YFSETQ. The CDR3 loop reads CASSPTGGRETQYF. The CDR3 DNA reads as TGCGCCAGCAGCCCGACAGGGGGTAGGGAGACCCAGTACTTC.

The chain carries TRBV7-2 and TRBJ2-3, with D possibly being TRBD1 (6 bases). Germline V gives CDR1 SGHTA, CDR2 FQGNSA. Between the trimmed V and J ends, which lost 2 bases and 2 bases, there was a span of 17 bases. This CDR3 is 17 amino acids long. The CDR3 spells CASSLRAGDHSTDTQYF. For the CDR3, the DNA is TGTGCCAGCAGCTTAAGAGCAGGGGACCATTCCACAGATACGCAGTATTTT. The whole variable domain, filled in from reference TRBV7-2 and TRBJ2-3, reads GAGVSQSPSNKVTEKGKDVELRCDPISGHTALYWYRQSLGQGLEFLIYFQGNSAPDKSGLPSDRFSAERTGGSVSTLTIQRTQQEDSAVYLCASSLRAGDHSTDTQYFGPGTRLTVL.

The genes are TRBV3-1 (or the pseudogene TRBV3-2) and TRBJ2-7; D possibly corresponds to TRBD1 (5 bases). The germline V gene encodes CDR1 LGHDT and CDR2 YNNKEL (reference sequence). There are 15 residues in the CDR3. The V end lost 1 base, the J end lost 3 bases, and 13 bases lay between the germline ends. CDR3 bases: TGTGCCAGCAGCCAAGGTGTAGACAGAAACTACGAGCAGTACTTC. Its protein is CASSQGVDRNYEQYF.

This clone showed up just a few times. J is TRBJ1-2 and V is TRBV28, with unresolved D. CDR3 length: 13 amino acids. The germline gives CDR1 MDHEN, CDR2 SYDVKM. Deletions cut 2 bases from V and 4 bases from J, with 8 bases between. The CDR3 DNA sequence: TGTGCCAGCAGTTTAAATAGTTTCTATGGCTACACCTTC. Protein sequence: CASSLNSFYGYTF.

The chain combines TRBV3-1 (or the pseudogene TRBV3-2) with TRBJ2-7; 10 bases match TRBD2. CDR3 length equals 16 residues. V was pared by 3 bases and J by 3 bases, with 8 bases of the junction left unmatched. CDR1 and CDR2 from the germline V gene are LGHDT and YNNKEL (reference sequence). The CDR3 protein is CASSQEAGTSDYEQYF. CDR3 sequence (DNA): TGTGCCAGCAGCCAGGAAGCCGGGACTAGCGACTACGAGCAGTACTTC.

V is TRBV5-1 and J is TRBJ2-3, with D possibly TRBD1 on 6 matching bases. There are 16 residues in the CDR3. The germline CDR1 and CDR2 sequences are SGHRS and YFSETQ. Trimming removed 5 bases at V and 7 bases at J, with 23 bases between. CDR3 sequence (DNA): TGCGCCAGCAGAATTCTTGTCTGGACAGATATACATACGCAGTATTTT. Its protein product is CASRILVWTDIHTQYF. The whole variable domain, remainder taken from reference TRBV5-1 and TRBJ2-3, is KAGVTQTPRYLIKTRGQQVTLSCSPISGHRSVSWYQQTPGQGLQFLFEYFSETQRNKGNFPGRFSGRQFSNSRSEMNVSTLELGDSALYLCASRILVWTDIHTQYFGPGTRLTVL.

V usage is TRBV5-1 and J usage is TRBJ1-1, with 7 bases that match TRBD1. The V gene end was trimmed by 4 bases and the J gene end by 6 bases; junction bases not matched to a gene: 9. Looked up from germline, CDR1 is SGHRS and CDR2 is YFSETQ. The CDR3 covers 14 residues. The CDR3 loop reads CASSPRQGLAEAFF. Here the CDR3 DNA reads TGCGCCAGCAGCCCCAGACAGGGTTTGGCTGAAGCTTTCTTT.

The CDR3 protein is CASSLTFQGSHEQYF. DNA of the CDR3: TGTGCCAGCAGCTTAACGTTTCAGGGGAGCCACGAGCAGTACTTC. This chain links TRBV7-9 with TRBJ2-7; D may be TRBD1 (6 bases). The germline CDR1 and CDR2 sequences are SEHNR and FQNEAQ (reference sequence). Trimming stripped 2 bases from V and 5 bases from J, with 16 bases between. The CDR3 runs 15 residues.

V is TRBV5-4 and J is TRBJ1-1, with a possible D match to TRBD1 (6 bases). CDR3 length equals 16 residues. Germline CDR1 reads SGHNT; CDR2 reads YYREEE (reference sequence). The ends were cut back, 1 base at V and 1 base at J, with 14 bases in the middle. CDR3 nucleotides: TGTGCCAGCAGCTTGTCTCAGGGGCTCTGGAACACTGAAGCTTTCTTT. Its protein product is CASSLSQGLWNTEAFF.

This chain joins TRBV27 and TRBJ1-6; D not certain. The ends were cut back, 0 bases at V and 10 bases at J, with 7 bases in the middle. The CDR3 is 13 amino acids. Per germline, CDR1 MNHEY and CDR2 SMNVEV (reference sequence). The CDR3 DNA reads TGTGCCAGCAGTTTATCCCCAGAATCACCCCTCCACTTT. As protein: CASSLSPESPLHF.